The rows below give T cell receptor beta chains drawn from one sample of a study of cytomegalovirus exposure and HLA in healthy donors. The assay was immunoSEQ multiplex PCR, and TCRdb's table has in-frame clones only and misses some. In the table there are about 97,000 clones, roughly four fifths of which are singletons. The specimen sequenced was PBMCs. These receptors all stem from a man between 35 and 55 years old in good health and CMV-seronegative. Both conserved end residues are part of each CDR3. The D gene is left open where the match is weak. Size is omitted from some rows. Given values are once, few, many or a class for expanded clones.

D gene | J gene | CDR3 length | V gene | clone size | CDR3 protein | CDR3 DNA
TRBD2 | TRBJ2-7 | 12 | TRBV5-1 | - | CASSLGGGEQYF | TGCGCCAGCAGCTTGGGGGGGGGCGAGCAGTACTTC
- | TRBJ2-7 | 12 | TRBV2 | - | CASRGDFYEQYF | TGTGCCAGCAGGGGGGACTTCTACGAGCAGTACTTC
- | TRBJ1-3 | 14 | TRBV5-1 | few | CASRTGFSGNTIYF | TGCGCCAGCAGGACAGGCTTCTCTGGAAACACCATATATTTT
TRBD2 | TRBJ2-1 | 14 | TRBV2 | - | CASKRSGGAYEQFF | TGTGCCAGCAAACGGAGCGGGGGGGCCTATGAGCAGTTCTTC
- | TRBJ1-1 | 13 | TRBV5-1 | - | CASSFRQLTEAFF | TGCGCCAGCAGCTTTCGACAGCTCACTGAAGCTTTCTTT
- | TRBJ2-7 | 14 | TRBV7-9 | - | CASSLDGGNGEQYF | TGTGCCAGCAGCTTAGATGGAGGGAACGGCGAGCAGTACTTC
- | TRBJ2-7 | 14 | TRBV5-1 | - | CASSTDNTAYEQYF | TGCGCCAGCAGCACCGATAATACAGCCTACGAGCAGTACTTC
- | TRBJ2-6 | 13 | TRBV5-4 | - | CASRLEGANVLTF | TGTGCCAGCAGACTTGAGGGGGCCAACGTCCTGACTTTC
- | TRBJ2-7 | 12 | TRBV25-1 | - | CASTSGAGEQYF | TGTGCCAGCACATCAGGGGCCGGCGAGCAGTACTTC
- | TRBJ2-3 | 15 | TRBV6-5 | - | CASSFFGGLGDTQYF | TGTGCCAGCAGTTTCTTTGGAGGGCTTGGAGATACGCAGTATTTT
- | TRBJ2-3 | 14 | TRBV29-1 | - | CSACQGSFADTQYF | TGCAGCGCATGCCAGGGGTCGTTCGCAGATACGCAGTATTTT
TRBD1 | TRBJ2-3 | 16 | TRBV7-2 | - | CASSFGDRGSTDTQYF | TGTGCCAGCAGCTTCGGGGACAGGGGGTCCACAGATACGCAGTATTTT
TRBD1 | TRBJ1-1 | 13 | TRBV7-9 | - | CASSTGQGTEAFF | TGTGCCAGCAGCACGGGACAGGGGACTGAAGCTTTCTTT
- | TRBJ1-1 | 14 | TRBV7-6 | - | CASSIQGLGTEAFF | TGTGCCAGCAGTATACAGGGCTTGGGTACTGAAGCTTTCTTT
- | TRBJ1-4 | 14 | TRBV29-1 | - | CSVLTVGTNEKLFF | TGCAGCGTCCTTACGGTTGGGACAAATGAAAAACTGTTTTTT
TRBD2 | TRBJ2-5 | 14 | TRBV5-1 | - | CASSFHGLGETQYF | TGCGCCAGCAGCTTCCACGGACTAGGGGAGACCCAGTACTTC
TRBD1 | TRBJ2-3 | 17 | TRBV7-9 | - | CASSTSIGRGYTDTQYF | TGTGCCAGCAGCACATCCATAGGCAGGGGGTATACAGATACGCAGTATTTT
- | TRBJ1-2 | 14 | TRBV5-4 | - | CASSFGQIPYGYTF | TGTGCCAGCAGCTTCGGACAAATCCCCTATGGCTACACCTTC
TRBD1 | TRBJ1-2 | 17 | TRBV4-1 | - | CASSQDRRGPANYGYTF | TGCGCCAGCAGCCAAGATCGGAGGGGGCCAGCTAACTATGGCTACACCTTC
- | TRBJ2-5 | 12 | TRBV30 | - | CACQGIRETQYF | TGTGCCTGCCAGGGGATTCGAGAGACCCAGTACTTC
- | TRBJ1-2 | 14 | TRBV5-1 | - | CASSYRVTADGYTF | TGCGCCAGCAGCTACAGGGTAACGGCGGATGGCTACACCTTC
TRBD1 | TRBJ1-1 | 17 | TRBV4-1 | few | CASSQDAPGQVNTEAFF | TGCGCCAGCAGCCAAGATGCCCCGGGACAGGTGAACACTGAAGCTTTCTTT
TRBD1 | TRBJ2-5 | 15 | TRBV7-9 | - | CASAYPGGLRETQYF | TGTGCCAGCGCGTACCCAGGGGGCCTAAGAGAGACCCAGTACTTC
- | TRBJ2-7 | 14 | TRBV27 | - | CASSLDERIHEQYF | TGTGCCAGCAGTTTAGATGAGAGGATCCACGAGCAGTACTTC
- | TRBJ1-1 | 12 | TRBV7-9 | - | CASSPAGSEAFF | TGTGCCAGCAGCCCCGCGGGGTCTGAAGCTTTCTTT
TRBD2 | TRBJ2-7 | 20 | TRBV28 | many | CASSSSGDLWRGGLGYEQYF | TGTGCCAGCAGTTCATCAGGGGATTTATGGCGGGGGGGCCTGGGGTACGAGCAGTACTTC
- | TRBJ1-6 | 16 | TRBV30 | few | CAWSVRHGGYNSPLHF | TGTGCCTGGAGTGTACGTCATGGCGGATATAATTCACCCCTCCACTTT
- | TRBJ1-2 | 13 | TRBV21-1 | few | CASSKDTNYGYTF | TGTGCCAGCAGCAAAGACACTAACTATGGCTACACCTTC
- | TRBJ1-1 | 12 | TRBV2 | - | CASSIGGTEAFF | TGTGCCAGCAGTATAGGAGGCACTGAAGCTTTCTTT
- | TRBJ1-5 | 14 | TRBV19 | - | CASSIEAGFLPQHF | TGTGCCAGTAGTATAGAGGCAGGATTCTTGCCCCAGCATTTT
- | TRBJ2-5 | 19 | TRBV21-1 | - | CASSKEMGGLERKQETQYF | TGTGCCAGCAGCAAAGAGATGGGTGGACTAGAAAGGAAACAAGAGACCCAGTACTTC
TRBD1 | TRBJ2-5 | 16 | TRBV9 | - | CASSVGVTGGGETQYF | TGTGCCAGCAGCGTAGGTGTGACAGGGGGCGGAGAGACCCAGTACTTC
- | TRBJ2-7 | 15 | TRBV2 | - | CASKSPRQHVLKQYF | TGTGCCAGCAAAAGCCCCAGACAGCACGTTCTCAAGCAGTACTTC
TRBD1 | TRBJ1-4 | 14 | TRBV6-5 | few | CASRHRGFGEKLFF | TGTGCCAGCAGACACAGGGGTTTTGGTGAAAAACTGTTTTTT
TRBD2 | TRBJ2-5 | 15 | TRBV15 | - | CATSAGRVYQETQYF | TGTGCCACCAGCGCGGGGAGGGTGTACCAAGAGACCCAGTACTTC
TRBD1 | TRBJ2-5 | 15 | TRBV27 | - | CASSYRGLLGETQYF | TGTGCCAGCAGTTACAGGGGGCTGCTGGGAGAGACCCAGTACTTC
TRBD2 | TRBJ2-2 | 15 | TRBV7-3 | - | CASSFPAGGTGELFF | TGTGCCAGCAGCTTCCCAGCGGGGGGGACCGGGGAGCTGTTTTTT
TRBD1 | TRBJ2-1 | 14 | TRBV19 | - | CATLDRGRGVEQFF | TGTGCCACCCTGGACAGGGGCCGCGGAGTAGAGCAGTTCTTC